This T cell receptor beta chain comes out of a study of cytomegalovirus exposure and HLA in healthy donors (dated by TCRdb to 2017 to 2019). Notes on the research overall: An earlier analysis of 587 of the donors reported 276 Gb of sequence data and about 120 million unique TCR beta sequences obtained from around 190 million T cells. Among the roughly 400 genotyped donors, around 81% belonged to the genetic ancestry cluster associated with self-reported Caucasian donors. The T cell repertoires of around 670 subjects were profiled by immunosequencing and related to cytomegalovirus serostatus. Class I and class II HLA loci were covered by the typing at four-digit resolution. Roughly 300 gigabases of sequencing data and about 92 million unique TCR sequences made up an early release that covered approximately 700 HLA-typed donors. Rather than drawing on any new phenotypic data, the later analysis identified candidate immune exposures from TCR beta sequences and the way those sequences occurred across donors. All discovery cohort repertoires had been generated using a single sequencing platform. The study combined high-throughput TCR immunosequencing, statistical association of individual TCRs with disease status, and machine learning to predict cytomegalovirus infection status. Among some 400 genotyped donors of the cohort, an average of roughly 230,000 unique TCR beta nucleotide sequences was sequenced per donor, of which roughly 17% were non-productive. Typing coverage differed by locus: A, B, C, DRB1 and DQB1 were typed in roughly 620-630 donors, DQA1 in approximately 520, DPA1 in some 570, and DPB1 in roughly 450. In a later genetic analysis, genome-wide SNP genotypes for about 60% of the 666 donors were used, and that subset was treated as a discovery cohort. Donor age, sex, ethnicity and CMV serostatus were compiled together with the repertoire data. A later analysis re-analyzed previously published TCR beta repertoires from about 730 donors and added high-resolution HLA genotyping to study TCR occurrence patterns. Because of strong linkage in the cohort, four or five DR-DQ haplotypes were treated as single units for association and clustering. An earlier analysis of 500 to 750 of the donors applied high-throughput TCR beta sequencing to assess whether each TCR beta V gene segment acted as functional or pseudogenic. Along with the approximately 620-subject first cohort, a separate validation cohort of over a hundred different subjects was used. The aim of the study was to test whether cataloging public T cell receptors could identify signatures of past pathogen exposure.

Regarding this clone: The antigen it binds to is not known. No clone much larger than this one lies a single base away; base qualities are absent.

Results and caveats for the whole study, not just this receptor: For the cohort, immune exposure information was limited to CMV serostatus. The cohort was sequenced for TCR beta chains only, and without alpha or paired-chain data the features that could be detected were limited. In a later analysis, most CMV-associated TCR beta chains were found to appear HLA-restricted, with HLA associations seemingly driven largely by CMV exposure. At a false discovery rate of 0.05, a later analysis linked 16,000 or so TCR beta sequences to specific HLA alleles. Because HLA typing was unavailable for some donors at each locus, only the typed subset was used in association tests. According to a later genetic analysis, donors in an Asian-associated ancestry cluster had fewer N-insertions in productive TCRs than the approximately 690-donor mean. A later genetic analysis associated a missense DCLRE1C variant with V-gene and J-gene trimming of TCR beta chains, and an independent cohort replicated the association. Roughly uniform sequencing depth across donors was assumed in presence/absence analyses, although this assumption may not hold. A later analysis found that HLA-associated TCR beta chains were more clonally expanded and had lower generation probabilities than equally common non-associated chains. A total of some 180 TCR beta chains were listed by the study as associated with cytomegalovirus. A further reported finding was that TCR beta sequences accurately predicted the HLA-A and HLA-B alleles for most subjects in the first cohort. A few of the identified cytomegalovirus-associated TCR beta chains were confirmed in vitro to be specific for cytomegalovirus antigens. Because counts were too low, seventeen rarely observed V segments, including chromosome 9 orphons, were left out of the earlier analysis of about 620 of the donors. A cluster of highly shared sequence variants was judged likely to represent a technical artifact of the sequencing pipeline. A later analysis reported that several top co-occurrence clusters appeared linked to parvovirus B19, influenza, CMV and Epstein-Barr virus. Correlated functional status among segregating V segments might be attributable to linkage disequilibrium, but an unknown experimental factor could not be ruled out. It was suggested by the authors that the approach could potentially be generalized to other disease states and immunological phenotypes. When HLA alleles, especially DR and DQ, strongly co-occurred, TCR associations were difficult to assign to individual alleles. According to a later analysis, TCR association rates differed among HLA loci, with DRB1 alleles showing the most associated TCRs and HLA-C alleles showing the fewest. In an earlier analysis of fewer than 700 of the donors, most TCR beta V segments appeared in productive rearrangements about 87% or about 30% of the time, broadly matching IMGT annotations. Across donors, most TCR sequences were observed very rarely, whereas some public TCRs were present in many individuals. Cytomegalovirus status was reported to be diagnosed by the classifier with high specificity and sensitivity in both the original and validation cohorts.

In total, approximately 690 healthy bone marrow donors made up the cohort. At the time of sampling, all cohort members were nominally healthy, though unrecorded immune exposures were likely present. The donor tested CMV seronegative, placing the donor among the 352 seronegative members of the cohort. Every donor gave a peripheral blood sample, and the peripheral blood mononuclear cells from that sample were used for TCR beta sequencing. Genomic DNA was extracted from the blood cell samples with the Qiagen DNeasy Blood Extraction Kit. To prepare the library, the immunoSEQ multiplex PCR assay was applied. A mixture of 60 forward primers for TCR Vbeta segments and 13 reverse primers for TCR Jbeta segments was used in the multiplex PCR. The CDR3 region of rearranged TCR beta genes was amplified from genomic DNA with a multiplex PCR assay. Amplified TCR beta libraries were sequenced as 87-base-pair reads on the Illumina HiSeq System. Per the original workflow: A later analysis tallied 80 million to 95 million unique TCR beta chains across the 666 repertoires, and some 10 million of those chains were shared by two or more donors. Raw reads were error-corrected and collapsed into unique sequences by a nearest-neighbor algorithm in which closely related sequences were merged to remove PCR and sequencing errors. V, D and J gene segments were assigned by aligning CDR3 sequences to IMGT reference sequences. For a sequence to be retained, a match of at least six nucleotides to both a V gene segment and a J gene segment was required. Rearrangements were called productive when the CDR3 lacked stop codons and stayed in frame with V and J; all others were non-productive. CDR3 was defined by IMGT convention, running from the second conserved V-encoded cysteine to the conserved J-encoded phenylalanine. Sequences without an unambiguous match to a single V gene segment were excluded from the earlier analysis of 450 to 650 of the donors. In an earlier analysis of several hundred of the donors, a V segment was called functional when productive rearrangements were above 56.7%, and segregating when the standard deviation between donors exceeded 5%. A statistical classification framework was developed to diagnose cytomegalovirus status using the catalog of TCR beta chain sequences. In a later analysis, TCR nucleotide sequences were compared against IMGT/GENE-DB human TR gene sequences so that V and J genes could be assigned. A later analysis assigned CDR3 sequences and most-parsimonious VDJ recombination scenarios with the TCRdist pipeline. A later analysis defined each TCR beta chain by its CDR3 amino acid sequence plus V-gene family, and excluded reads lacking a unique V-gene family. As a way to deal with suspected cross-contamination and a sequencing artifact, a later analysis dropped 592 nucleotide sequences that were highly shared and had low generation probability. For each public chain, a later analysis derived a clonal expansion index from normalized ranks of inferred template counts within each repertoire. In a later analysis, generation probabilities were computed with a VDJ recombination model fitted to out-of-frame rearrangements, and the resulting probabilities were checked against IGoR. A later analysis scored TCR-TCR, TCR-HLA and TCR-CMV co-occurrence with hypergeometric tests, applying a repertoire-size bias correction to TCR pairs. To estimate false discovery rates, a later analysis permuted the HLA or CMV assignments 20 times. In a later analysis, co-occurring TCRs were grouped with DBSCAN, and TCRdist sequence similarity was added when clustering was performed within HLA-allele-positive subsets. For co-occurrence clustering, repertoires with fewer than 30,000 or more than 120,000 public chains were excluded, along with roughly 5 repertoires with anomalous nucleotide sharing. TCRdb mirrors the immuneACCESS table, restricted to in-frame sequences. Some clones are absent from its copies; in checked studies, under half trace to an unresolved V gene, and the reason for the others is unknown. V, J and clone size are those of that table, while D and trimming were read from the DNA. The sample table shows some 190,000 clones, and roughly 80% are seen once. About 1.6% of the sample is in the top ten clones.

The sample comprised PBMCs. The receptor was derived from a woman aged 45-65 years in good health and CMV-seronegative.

The DNA sequence is given as TGTGCCTGGAGTGTAGGGACAGTACCTCAAGAGACCCAGTACTTC. Its protein reads: CAWSVGTVPQETQYF. The chain is made from TRBV30 and TRBJ2-5, and 7 bases in between align with TRBD1. Relative to germline, V is missing 0 bases and J is missing 2 bases, with 6 bases of the junction outside any gene match. The CDR3 goes from the cysteine to the phenylalanine over 15 residues. The DNA shown is the 45-base CDR3, in frame from base 1. Per the germline V gene (reference sequence), GTSNPN is the CDR1 and SVGIG is the CDR2.